This T cell receptor (beta chain) was sequenced during a study of blood T cells in healthy people across ages. Trimming removed 6 bases at V and 11 bases at J, with 16 bases between. The CDR3 is 12 amino acids. Then a second PCR, running about 6 to 12 cycles, was carried out with a sample-barcoded 5' primer and a J-beta primer mix. All cDNA molecules were each tagged by a template-switch adaptor with 12 random nucleotides. TCRdb re-analysed the 5' RACE reads in MiXCR, keeping a single row per CDR3 protein. The table records 600,000 to 650,000 distinct CDR3 sequences, under 70% of them present only once.

The rearrangement joins TRBV12-3 or TRBV12-4 to TRBJ2-5; no reliable D call. The TCR sequence derives from a man in his sixties in good health. Sequenced input: blood. This CDR3 reads CASRWLTNEQYF. As DNA, the CDR3 is TGTGCCAGCAGGTGGCTGACCAATGAGCAGTACTTC.